This entry features one T cell receptor (beta chain) sequence. Its antigen is undetermined. Autoimmune disease history or systemic immunosuppression excluded patients. This specimen comes from a study of OX40 agonist ivuxolimab in advanced cancers. Study context: At 0.01 to 10 mg/kg, ivuxolimab was administered intravenously to patients every 2 weeks.

Profiling relied on immunoSEQ multiplex PCR, and the TCRdb table lists in-frame clones only, not all of them. Among some 11,000 clones listed, 60% to 85% were seen once. V was trimmed by 1 base and J by 1 base, leaving 25 bases between them. Germline V lookup: CDR1 MNHNS, CDR2 SASEGT. This CDR3 is 20 amino acids long. Study-wide points: The mean number of expanded clones was higher in CD8+ T cells than in CD4+. There was clonal expansion of CD4+ and CD8+ blood T cells by week 6 at 0.1 to 3.0 mg/kg.

The material sequenced was CD4+ or CD8+ T cells sorted from blood, taken in a trial of the OX40 agonist ivuxolimab. The rearrangement uses TRBV6-1 and TRBJ1-1; D possibly corresponds to TRBD1 (5 bases). The receptor was isolated from an adult with an advanced solid tumor such as melanoma, head and neck, liver or kidney cancer. The CDR3, as DNA: TGTGCCAGCAGTGAAGGGGGGGAGTTTTGGGGAACAGAAGGGAACACTGAAGCTTTCTTT. Amino acids: CASSEGGEFWGTEGNTEAFF.